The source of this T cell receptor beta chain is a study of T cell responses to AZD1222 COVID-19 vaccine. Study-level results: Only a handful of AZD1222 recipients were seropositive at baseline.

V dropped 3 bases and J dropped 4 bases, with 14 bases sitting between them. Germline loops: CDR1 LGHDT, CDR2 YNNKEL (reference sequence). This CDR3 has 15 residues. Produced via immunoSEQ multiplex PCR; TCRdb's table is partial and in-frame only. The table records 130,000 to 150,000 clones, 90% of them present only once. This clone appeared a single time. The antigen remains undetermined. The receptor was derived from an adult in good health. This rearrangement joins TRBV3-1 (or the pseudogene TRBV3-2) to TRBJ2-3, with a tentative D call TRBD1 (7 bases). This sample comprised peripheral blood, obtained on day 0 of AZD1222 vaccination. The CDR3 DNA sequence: TGTGCCAGCAGCCAGGGCCAGGGGGGCTCAGATACGCAGTATTTT. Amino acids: CASSQGQGGSDTQYF.